A selection of T cell receptor beta chains follows, all from one sample in a study of blood T cell repertoires in COVID-19. This table comes from immunoSEQ multiplex PCR, and its TCRdb copy is limited to in-frame clones, with some not included. The repertoire holds tens of thousands of clones, with approximately 81% as singletons. Material: PBMCs or T cells enriched from blood (not recorded which). These receptors were obtained from a woman in her thirties or forties with acute COVID-19. Both conserved end residues are part of each CDR3. The order of the fields is D gene, V gene, J gene, clone size, CDR3 DNA, CDR3 protein. The D gene is left open where the match is weak. Part of the rows lack a size; the others show once, few, many or a class for expanded clones.

TRBD2	TRBV4-1	TRBJ2-1	NA	TGCGCCAGCAGCCAAGATAGTCCTAGCGGCCAGCAGTTCTTC	CASSQDSPSGQQFF
TRBD1	TRBV9	TRBJ1-1	NA	TGTGCCAGCAGCGTAGGACCGGGACAGGGCACTGAAGCTTTCTTT	CASSVGPGQGTEAFF
TRBD2	TRBV6-5	TRBJ2-1	NA	TGTGCCTCCCGGGGACTAGCGTTTTACAATGAGCAGTTCTTC	CASRGLAFYNEQFF
NA	TRBV29-1	TRBJ1-2	NA	TGCAGCGTTGACGGGAGTAAGAATAACTATGGCTACACCTTC	CSVDGSKNNYGYTF
TRBD1	TRBV11-3	TRBJ2-7	NA	TGTGCCAGCAGCCCGACAGGGTCAGCCTACGAGCAGTACTTC	CASSPTGSAYEQYF
NA	TRBV6-5	TRBJ1-4	NA	TGTGCCAGCAGTTCGACCCGGCGGGTTGATGAAAAACTGTTTTTT	CASSSTRRVDEKLFF
TRBD1	TRBV6-1	TRBJ1-2	NA	TGTGCCAGCAGTGCGCTTTTGGGGGCGACAGGGAACGGCTACACCTTC	CASSALLGATGNGYTF
TRBD1	TRBV29-1	TRBJ1-1	NA	TGCAGCGTTGAAACCCGGGACAGGGTGGGAGCTTTCTTT	CSVETRDRVGAFF
TRBD2	TRBV6-5	TRBJ2-1	NA	TGTGCCAGCAGCCGCATAGCGGGGGGGCTCCATGAGCAGTTCTTC	CASSRIAGGLHEQFF
NA	TRBV28	TRBJ1-1	NA	TGTGCCAGCAAGCGGGTTGAAGCTTTCTTT	CASKRVEAFF
TRBD1	TRBV4-2	TRBJ1-2	few	TGTGCCAGCAGCCAGACAGGGATTGGCTACACCTTC	CASSQTGIGYTF
TRBD1	TRBV4-1	TRBJ1-1	NA	TGCGCCAGCAGCCAGAGAGGACAGGCCGAAGCTTTCTTT	CASSQRGQAEAFF
NA	TRBV11-2	TRBJ2-7	NA	TGTGCCAGCGCTGCCTTAGCGAACGAGCAGTACTTC	CASAALANEQYF
TRBD2	TRBV15	TRBJ2-1	NA	TGTGCCACCAGCAGAGATCTAGCGGGGGCCTTCAATGAGCAGTTCTTC	CATSRDLAGAFNEQFF
NA	TRBV3-1/TRBV3-2	TRBJ2-1	NA	TGTGCCAGCAGCCAAGATCGGTACAATGAGCAGTTCTTC	CASSQDRYNEQFF
NA	TRBV18	TRBJ1-1	NA	TGTGCCAGTCTGGACAAGAACACTGAAGCTTTCTTT	CASLDKNTEAFF
TRBD1	TRBV2	TRBJ1-5	once	TGTGCCAGCACCAATATACCGGGACAGCCCAATCAGCCCCAGCATTTT	CASTNIPGQPNQPQHF
NA	TRBV6-6	TRBJ1-5	NA	TGTGCCAGCAGGAGGACGGAGGATAGCAATCAGCCCCAGCATTTT	CASRRTEDSNQPQHF
TRBD2	TRBV14	TRBJ2-1	NA	TGTGCCAGCAGCCGACTAGCGGGCGACAATGAGCAGTTCTTC	CASSRLAGDNEQFF